A selection of T cell receptor beta chains follows, all from one sample in a study of blood T cell repertoires in COVID-19. Some clones are missing from TCRdb's copy, which holds only in-frame ones; the method was immunoSEQ multiplex PCR. This table has approximately 57,000 clones, 87% appearing once. Specimen: peripheral blood. The receptors stem from a man aged 45-65 years with acute or convalescent COVID-19. Both conserved end residues are part of each CDR3. The D gene is left open where the match is weak. Where a row states a size, it is once, few, many or the class of an expanded clone; other rows omit it.

cdr3_nt	cdr3_aa	clone_size	cdr3_length	v_call	j_call	d_call
TGTGCCAGCAGCTTAGACCCTTCCTTTGCGGGAGGTCGCTACGAGCAGTACTTC	CASSLDPSFAGGRYEQYF	-	18	TRBV11-2	TRBJ2-7	TRBD2
TGCGCCAGCAGCCGCGAGGGACAGTACTCCTACGAGCAGTACTTC	CASSREGQYSYEQYF	-	15	TRBV5-1	TRBJ2-7	TRBD1
TGTGCCAGCAGCCAAGGTCGTCCTGGACTAGCGGGACGCGGAACCGGGGAGCTGTTTTTT	CASSQGRPGLAGRGTGELFF	-	20	TRBV3-1/TRBV3-2	TRBJ2-2	TRBD2
TGTGCCAGCAGTTACGCACAGGGGGGCATGAACACTGAAGCTTTCTTT	CASSYAQGGMNTEAFF	-	16	TRBV6-5	TRBJ1-1	TRBD1
TGTGCCACTACCCGGGACAGTAGCAATCAGCCCCAGCATTTT	CATTRDSSNQPQHF	-	14	TRBV2	TRBJ1-5	TRBD1
TGTGCCAGCAGTTATTTCAGGGGTGGCAATCAGCCCCAGCATTTT	CASSYFRGGNQPQHF	-	15	TRBV6-2/TRBV6-3	TRBJ1-5	-
TGTGCCAGCAGCTCCGGACTAGCGGGAGTAAGGGATACGCAGTATTTT	CASSSGLAGVRDTQYF	-	16	TRBV11-3	TRBJ2-3	TRBD2
TGTGCCAGCAGTTTTCGACAGGGCTCCTATAATTCACCCCTCCACTTT	CASSFRQGSYNSPLHF	-	16	TRBV2	TRBJ1-6	TRBD1
TGTGCCAGCAGTTTACTCCCTCCCCGAGGTTGGCAGTATTTT	CASSLLPPRGWQYF	-	14	TRBV27	TRBJ2-3	-
TGTGCCAGCAGCTTAGGGACAGGGAATTCACCCCTCCACTTT	CASSLGTGNSPLHF	-	14	TRBV7-9	TRBJ1-6	TRBD1
TGTGCCAGTACCCCGATGTTCGGGACCTACAATGAGCAGTTCTTC	CASTPMFGTYNEQFF	-	15	TRBV19	TRBJ2-1	-
TGTGCCAGCAGCTTATCCGGGGTCGCTGGGGCCAACGTCCTGACTTTC	CASSLSGVAGANVLTF	-	16	TRBV13	TRBJ2-6	-
TGTGCCAGTAGTATATCGAGGAACACTGAAGCTTTCTTT	CASSISRNTEAFF	-	13	TRBV19	TRBJ1-1	-
TGTGCCAGCAGCCGCAAGCCAGGTTCACCCCTCCACTTT	CASSRKPGSPLHF	-	13	TRBV6-5	TRBJ1-6	-
TGTGCCAGCAGCTTAGCCCCGGACAGGGGAGCCTATGGCTACACCTTC	CASSLAPDRGAYGYTF	-	16	TRBV7-2	TRBJ1-2	TRBD1
TGTGCCTGGACAGGGGGCGATGGAAACACCATATATTTT	CAWTGGDGNTIYF	-	13	TRBV30	TRBJ1-3	TRBD1
TGTGCCACCGTTGGTAGGAGTGAGCAGTTCTTC	CATVGRSEQFF	-	11	TRBV6-5	TRBJ2-1	-
TGTGCCAGCAGCACCACCGGGACAGGGTTGTATGGCTACACCTTC	CASSTTGTGLYGYTF	-	15	TRBV13	TRBJ1-2	TRBD1
TGTGCCAGCAGCTTTATCACAGGGGCGGGACAGGGTACGCAGTATTTT	CASSFITGAGQGTQYF	-	16	TRBV7-2	TRBJ2-3	TRBD1
TGTGCCAGCAGCTTAGAGGGGGGGAAATCAGGGCCCCAGCATTTT	CASSLEGGKSGPQHF	few	15	TRBV7-9	TRBJ1-5	-
TGTGCCTGGAGTGTAGGGACTGTCAACACCGGGGAGCTGTTTTTT	CAWSVGTVNTGELFF	-	15	TRBV30	TRBJ2-2	-
TGTGCCAGCAGTTTCCCGGGAGCCTCCTCCTACGAGCAGTACTTC	CASSFPGASSYEQYF	-	15	TRBV28	TRBJ2-7	-
TGTGCCAGCAGTTCGGCAGGGGGCCAGTACGAGCAGTACTTC	CASSSAGGQYEQYF	once	14	TRBV28	TRBJ2-7	TRBD1
TGTGCCAGCAGCTTGGGGGGGAGCTCCTACGAGCAGTACTTC	CASSLGGSSYEQYF	-	14	TRBV11-2	TRBJ2-7	TRBD2
TGTGCCAGTAGTCTTCCGGGAGGACTTCTTTACGAGCAGTACTTC	CASSLPGGLLYEQYF	-	15	TRBV19	TRBJ2-7	TRBD2
TGTGCCAGCAGCCACCGCAGCGGGATCTACGAGCAGTACTTC	CASSHRSGIYEQYF	-	14	TRBV6-5	TRBJ2-7	TRBD2
TGTGCCAGCAGCTTGGGACAGCACCAAGAGACCCAGTACTTC	CASSLGQHQETQYF	-	14	TRBV7-9	TRBJ2-5	TRBD1
TGTGCCAGCAGCGTAGAGGAAAGCGGGGCAATCTCCGAGCAGTACTTC	CASSVEESGAISEQYF	-	16	TRBV9	TRBJ2-7	TRBD2
TGCGCCAGCAGCGTGATAAGGACAGTGAACACTGAAGCTTTCTTT	CASSVIRTVNTEAFF	-	15	TRBV5-1	TRBJ1-1	-
TGTGCCAGCAGCCCCTTCGACAGCCCGCCATCTGGGGCCAACGTCCTGACTTTC	CASSPFDSPPSGANVLTF	once	18	TRBV9	TRBJ2-6	-
TGTGCCAGCAGCACCAGAGGGAGCACTGAAGCTTTCTTT	CASSTRGSTEAFF	-	13	TRBV7-8	TRBJ1-1	-
TGTGCCAGCAGCTCCGGGAGAGAGATTGCTGAAGCTTTCTTT	CASSSGREIAEAFF	-	14	TRBV28	TRBJ1-1	-
TGTGCCAGCAGCCAGAAGACTAGCGCGATCTCAAAAAACATTCAGTACTTC	CASSQKTSAISKNIQYF	-	17	TRBV5-4	TRBJ2-4	TRBD2